Listed below are T cell receptor beta chains from one sample, sequenced in a study of T cell responses to AZD1222 COVID-19 vaccine. Method: immunoSEQ multiplex PCR; TCRdb's copy keeps in-frame clones and lacks some. The table shows approximately 120,000 clones, with 85% occurring only once. The sequences come from peripheral blood, collected 28 days after the second AZD1222 dose. The source of these receptors is an adult who received the AZD1222 COVID-19 vaccine. CDR3s include the opening cysteine and the closing phenylalanine or tryptophan. The D gene is left open where the match is weak. Rows give clone size only sometimes, using once, few, many, or a class for an expanded clone.

size	V	D	J	DNA	CDR3
NA	TRBV7-7	NA	TRBJ2-2	TGTGCCAGCAGCCGAGGGCAGGGGACCCCCGGGGAGCTGTTTTTT	CASSRGQGTPGELFF
NA	TRBV10-3	TRBD2	TRBJ2-7	TGTGCCATCAATGGGCTAGCGGGGGGGCCGGGGGAGCAGTACTTC	CAINGLAGGPGEQYF
NA	TRBV29-1	NA	TRBJ1-2	TGCAGCGTTGAAGGACAGGTTTACACCTTC	CSVEGQVYTF
NA	TRBV15	TRBD1	TRBJ1-3	TGTGCCACCAGCAGGCCCGGACAGGGTGGAAACACCATATATTTT	CATSRPGQGGNTIYF
NA	TRBV10-1	TRBD1	TRBJ1-2	TGCGCCAGCAGTGCGGGACAGGGGGTTCAAGGCTACACCTTC	CASSAGQGVQGYTF
NA	TRBV6-4	NA	TRBJ1-4	TGTGCCAGCAGTACAGAGGCAGGGGCCTCAAAACTGTTTTTT	CASSTEAGASKLFF
NA	TRBV28	NA	TRBJ2-7	TGTGCCAGCAGGGAAGACAGATTCAACGAGCAGTACTTC	CASREDRFNEQYF
NA	TRBV5-1	TRBD2	TRBJ2-5	TGCGCCAGCAGCTTCGGACTAGCGGGGGCCACCCGGATGCAAGAGACCCAGTACTTC	CASSFGLAGATRMQETQYF
once	TRBV7-9	NA	TRBJ2-2	TGTGCCAGCAGCTTCGGTCAGAACACCGGGGAGCTGTTTTTT	CASSFGQNTGELFF
NA	TRBV11-3	NA	TRBJ1-5	TGTGCCAGCAGCTTTACACAGGGAACTCAGCCCCAGCATTTT	CASSFTQGTQPQHF
NA	TRBV20-1	NA	TRBJ1-1	TGCAGCGCCGCCGGGAACACTGAAGCTTTCTTT	CSAAGNTEAFF
NA	TRBV11-2	NA	TRBJ1-1	TGTGCCAGCAGCCCAATGAGAGCCACTGAAGCTTTCTTT	CASSPMRATEAFF
NA	TRBV19	NA	TRBJ1-1	TGTGCCAGTAGTATTGGCATGGACACCACAAACACTGAAGCTTTCTTT	CASSIGMDTTNTEAFF
NA	TRBV29-1	TRBD1	TRBJ1-2	TGCAGCGTCGGACAGGGGGCCTCCTATGGCTACACCTTC	CSVGQGASYGYTF
NA	TRBV7-2	TRBD1	TRBJ2-5	TGTGCCAGCAGCTTATCCGGGACAGGTGTTAAAGAGACCCAGTACTTC	CASSLSGTGVKETQYF
NA	TRBV6-5	NA	TRBJ2-5	TGTGCCAGCGAGGGGGCGGGGGCTGGAGAGACCCAGTACTTC	CASEGAGAGETQYF